The source of this TCR beta chain is a study of cytomegalovirus exposure and HLA in healthy donors. Findings of the study overall: TCR association rates varied by HLA locus in a later analysis, with DRB1 highest and HLA-C lowest. The study labeled 150 or so TCR beta chains cytomegalovirus-associated.

Amplification used 60 Vbeta primers and 13 Jbeta primers. Profiling relied on immunoSEQ multiplex PCR, and the TCRdb table lists in-frame clones only, not all of them. The profile shows some 180,000 clones, roughly 82% of them singletons. As to this clone: Its antigen remains unknown.

The CDR3 is 14 amino acids. Deletions cut 6 bases from V and 1 base from J, with 12 bases between. In germline, CDR1 is MNHNS, CDR2 SASEGT. Although they were nominally healthy when sampled, donors likely had unrecorded immune exposures. The chain joins TRBV6-1 to TRBJ1-1, with D unclear. The sample comprised PBMCs. This TCR came from a man aged 40-55 years in good health and CMV-seronegative. CDR3 sequence reads: CASRDFTENTEAFF. CDR3 coding DNA: TGTGCCAGCAGGGATTTTACAGAGAACACTGAAGCTTTCTTT.